These 22 T cell receptor beta chains share one sample of origin, sequenced in a study of beta chain features in type 1 diabetes. Reverse transcription of all isolated RNA meant that expressed TCRB transcripts were sequenced. Sequencing was performed with immunoSEQ multiplex PCR; in TCRdb, only in-frame clones are kept and a portion is missing. The sample shows approximately 250,000 clones, roughly 15% of them seen only once. The sequenced sample was naive CD4+ T cells from blood. The receptor source for this set is a woman aged 40 to 49 in good health.

The chain links TRBV18 to TRBJ2-7; TRBD1 is a possible D gene (5 bases). V lost 3 bases and J lost 5, with 11 bases in between. CDR3 length equals 13 residues. Germline CDR1 reads KGHSH; CDR2 reads LQKENI. CDR3 loop: CASSPSGYNEQYF. CDR3 nucleotides: TGTGCCAGCTCACCCTCAGGGTACAACGAGCAGTACTTC.

This clone was seen a handful of times. The chain is built from TRBV29-1 and TRBJ1-1, with TRBD1 as a possible D gene (6 bases). V lost 6 bases, J lost 6 bases, and 17 bases lay in between. The CDR3 covers 13 residues. The germline V gene encodes CDR1 SQVTM and CDR2 ANQGSEA. The CDR3 bases are TGCAGCGTACATCGACAACAGGGTTCTGAAGCTTTCTTT. The encoded protein is CSVHRQQGSEAFF.

The chain has TRBV18 and TRBJ2-3; D may be TRBD2 (6 bases). CDR3 length equals 14 residues. Germline CDR1 KGHSH, CDR2 LQKENI. The V gene lost 4 bases and the J gene lost 0 bases, with 8 bases spanning the gap. CDR3 sequence: CASSRGTSTDTQYF. The CDR3 bases are TGTGCCAGCTCACGGGGGACTAGCACAGATACGCAGTATTTT. The full variable domain, in which reference TRBV18 and TRBJ2-3 provide the parts outside the CDR3, is NAGVMQNPRHLVRRRGQEARLRCSPMKGHSHVYWYRQLPEEGLKFMVYLQKENIIDESGMPKERFSAEFPKEGPSILRIQQVVRGDSAAYFCASSRGTSTDTQYFGPGTRLTVL.

This clone was picked up a small number of times. This rearrangement joins TRBV7-2 to TRBJ2-7; possibly TRBD1 for D (7 bases). Germline V gene lookup returns CDR1 SGHTA and CDR2 FQGNSA. CDR3 length: 13 amino acids. Trimming pared 11 bases from V and 2 bases from J, leaving 16 bases between. CDR3 coding DNA: TGTGCCGGAGGGGGCAGGGACCCCTACGAGCAGTACTTC. The encoded protein is CAGGGRDPYEQYF. The variable domain in full, completed from reference TRBV7-2 and TRBJ2-7, reads GAGVSQSPSNKVTEKGKDVELRCDPISGHTALYWYRQSLGQGLEFLIYFQGNSAPDKSGLPSDRFSAERTGGSVSTLTIQRTQQEDSAVYLCAGGGRDPYEQYFGPGTRLTVT.

V usage is TRBV9 and J usage is TRBJ1-3, with a possible D match to TRBD1 (6 bases). In germline, CDR1 is SGDLS, CDR2 YYNGEE. V lost 3 bases and J lost 0, with 10 bases in between. CDR3 length: 15 amino acids. The CDR3 DNA reads TGTGCCAGCAGCGAAACAGGGTACTCTGGAAACACCATATATTTT. Translation gives CASSETGYSGNTIYF. The whole variable domain, filled in from reference TRBV9 and TRBJ1-3, reads DSGVTQTPKHLITATGQRVTLRCSPRSGDLSVYWYQQSLDQGLQFLIQYYNGEERAKGNILERFSAQQFPDLHSELNLSSLELGDSALYFCASSETGYSGNTIYFGEGSWLTVV.

A few counts support this clone. The CDR3 is CASSSGTKRSYEQYF. The CDR3 DNA reads as TGTGCCAGCAGTTCCGGGACTAAACGCTCCTACGAGCAGTACTTC. The chain links TRBV6-5 to TRBJ2-7; 7 bases map to TRBD2. Losses at the gene ends were 4 bases for V and 0 bases for J; bases not matched to a gene: 6. This CDR3 has 15 amino acids. From germline, CDR1 is MNHEY and CDR2 SVGAGI.

This clone was observed a handful of times. The chain combines TRBV29-1 with TRBJ2-7; perhaps TRBD1 as D (6 bases). Trimming left V 6 bases short and J 2 bases short, with 26 bases between. The germline gives CDR1 SQVTM, CDR2 ANQGSEA. The CDR3 is made up of 17 amino acids. CDR3 region: CSVGLGRGPSRTYEQYF. The CDR3 DNA reads as TGCAGCGTGGGGTTGGGCAGGGGCCCATCAAGAACCTACGAGCAGTACTTC.

This clone occurred a few times. V usage is TRBV6-5 and J usage is TRBJ2-7, with a possible D match to TRBD2 (5 bases). Trimming stripped 2 bases from V and 5 bases from J, with 13 bases between. CDR1 MNHEY and CDR2 SVGAGI come from the germline V gene. CDR3 length equals 14 residues. The DNA for the CDR3 is TGTGCCAGCAGTTACGATCGGGGTTTGAACGAGCAGTACTTC. As protein: CASSYDRGLNEQYF.

The table lists this clone with a count of one. Other DNA sequences in the same sample also yield this CDR3. The chain uses TRBV27 and TRBJ1-1; TRBD1 aligns across 8 bases. Germline assignment: CDR1 MNHEY and CDR2 SMNVEV (reference sequence). V lost 2 bases and J lost 1; bases outside the gene matches: 0. There are 14 residues in the CDR3. The CDR3 is CASSLTGGNTEAFF. In DNA, the CDR3 is TGTGCCAGCAGTTTAACAGGGGGGAACACTGAAGCTTTCTTT.

In its sample, this clone was seen a few times. The chain employs TRBV15 and TRBJ1-6, with a possible D match to TRBD1 (5 bases). Germline V lookup: CDR1 LNHNV, CDR2 YYDKDF (reference sequence). The length of the CDR3 is 15 residues. V was clipped by 0 bases and J by 11 bases, with 14 bases between them. CDR3: CATSRDGGTNPPLHF. CDR3 in DNA: TGTGCCACCAGCAGAGATGGGGGGACTAACCCACCCCTCCACTTT.

This chain connects TRBV9 to TRBJ2-7; 10 bases fit TRBD2. CDR3 length equals 15 residues. CDR1 is SGDLS and CDR2 is YYNGEE in the germline V gene. V shed 3 bases, J shed 2 bases, and the junction held 5 bases outside the gene matches. The CDR3 spells CASSAGTSATYEQYF. In DNA, the CDR3 is TGTGCCAGCAGCGCGGGGACTAGCGCTACCTACGAGCAGTACTTC.

The chain has TRBV2 and TRBJ2-7, with a tentative D call TRBD1 (5 bases). Trimming removed 7 bases at V and 3 bases at J, with 10 bases between. CDR1 is SNHLY, CDR2 FYNNEI, per germline. The length of the CDR3 is 12 residues. The CDR3 coding sequence is TGTGCCAGCACCAGACAGAGCTACGAGCAGTACTTC. This codes for CASTRQSYEQYF.

In this sample, this clone turned up a few times. The gene calls are TRBV7-8 and TRBJ2-1, with 9 nucleotides matching TRBD1. Germline CDR1 is SGHVS and CDR2 is FQNEAQ. This CDR3 comprises 15 residues. V was clipped by 5 bases and J by 9 bases; unmatched bases: 11. The DNA of the CDR3 is TGTGCCAGCAGCGCAACCGGGACAGGGATAACTGAGCAGTTCTTC. This codes for CASSATGTGITEQFF.

The rearrangement joins TRBV12-5 to TRBJ2-3; 9 bases match TRBD1. The CDR3 length is 15 residues. Germline CDR1 and CDR2: LGHNT and FRNRAP. Unmatched junction bases numbered 7, after V lost 6 bases and J lost 3 bases. The CDR3 spells CASGTGGVVTDTQYF. For the CDR3, the DNA is TGTGCTAGTGGCACAGGGGGCGTCGTTACAGATACGCAGTATTTT.

This clone came up a few times. The gene calls are TRBV19 and TRBJ2-1; 9 nucleotides match TRBD1. This CDR3 has 14 residues. From germline, CDR1 is LNHDA and CDR2 SQIVND (reference sequence). Trimming at V came to 10 bases and at J to 5 bases, leaving 9 bases not matched to a gene. CDR3: CATGTGRYHNEQFF. The CDR3 coding sequence is TGTGCCACAGGGACAGGGAGATACCACAATGAGCAGTTCTTC.

This clone has just one count. This chain uses TRBV25-1 with TRBJ2-7; perhaps TRBD2 as D (5 bases). Germline values: CDR1 MGHDK, CDR2 SYGVNS. The CDR3 covers 14 residues. V was shortened by 4 bases and J by 0 bases, with 10 bases between the two germline ends. The CDR3 region has the DNA TGTGCCAGCAGTGCCGGACTCAGCTCCTACGAGCAGTACTTC. Protein sequence: CASSAGLSSYEQYF.

The V gene is TRBV5-1, the J gene TRBJ2-5; 9 nucleotides align to TRBD1. J was trimmed by 9 bases and V by 4 bases; bases with no gene match: 13. The CDR3 covers 15 residues. Germline CDR1 SGHRS, CDR2 YFSETQ. The CDR3, as DNA: TGCGCCAGCAGCCCGGGTACAGGGGGCCGGGGGGCCCAGTACTTC. Its protein product is CASSPGTGGRGAQYF.

This chain connects TRBV27 to TRBJ2-7; 7 bases are a match to TRBD1. The CDR3 loop spans 14 amino acids. V was clipped by 6 bases and J by 3 bases; unmatched bases: 8. Germline V gives CDR1 MNHEY, CDR2 SMNVEV (reference sequence). CDR3 DNA: TGTGCCAGCAGACGACAGGGTACAAGCTACGAGCAGTACTTC. Translating gives CASRRQGTSYEQYF.

The chain recombines TRBV18 with TRBJ2-5, with TRBD2 identical over 11 bases. This CDR3 comprises 16 residues. V shed 6 bases, J shed 5 bases, and the junction held 11 bases outside the gene matches. CDR1 and CDR2 (germline): KGHSH, LQKENI. The CDR3 DNA follows: TGTGCCAGCTCTCTTCTAGCGGGGGGCGCTCAGGAGACCCAGTACTTC. Amino acids: CASSLLAGGAQETQYF.

The chain combines TRBV5-6 with TRBJ1-5; 11 bases are a match to TRBD1. This CDR3 spans 14 amino acids. The germline gives CDR1 SGHDT, CDR2 YYEEEE. With V trimmed by 4 bases and J by 5 bases, 2 bases remained unmatched. The CDR3 DNA follows: TGTGCCAGCAGCCGGGGACAGGGGGATCAGCCCCAGCATTTT. Protein product: CASSRGQGDQPQHF.

V is TRBV5-1 and J is TRBJ2-1; TRBD2 aligns across 9 bases. This CDR3 has 15 residues. V trimming: 7 bases; J trimming: 6 bases; junction bases outside the gene matches: 11. Germline values: CDR1 SGHRS, CDR2 YFSETQ. The CDR3 sequence: CASRSSGVILNEQFF. The CDR3 coding sequence is TGCGCCAGCCGCTCTAGCGGGGTCATACTCAATGAGCAGTTCTTC.

The V call is TRBV4-1, the J call TRBJ2-6; possible D gene TRBD1, 5 bases. Germline CDR1 MGHRA, CDR2 YSYEKL. CDR3 size: 17 residues. Trimming stripped 4 bases from V and 0 bases from J, with 13 bases between. CDR3 loop: CASSRQPLNSGANVLTF. CDR3 coding DNA: TGCGCCAGCAGCCGACAGCCACTCAACTCTGGGGCCAACGTCCTGACTTTC.